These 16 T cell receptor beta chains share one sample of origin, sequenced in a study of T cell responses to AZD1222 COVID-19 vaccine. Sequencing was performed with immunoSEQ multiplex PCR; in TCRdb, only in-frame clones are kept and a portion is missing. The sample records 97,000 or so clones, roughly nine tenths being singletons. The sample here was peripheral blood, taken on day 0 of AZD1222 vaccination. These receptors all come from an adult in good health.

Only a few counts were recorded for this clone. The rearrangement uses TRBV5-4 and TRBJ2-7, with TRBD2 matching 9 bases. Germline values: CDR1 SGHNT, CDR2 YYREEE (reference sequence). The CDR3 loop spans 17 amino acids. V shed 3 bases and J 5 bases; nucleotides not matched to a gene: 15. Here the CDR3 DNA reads TGTGCCAGCAGCTCGGGGAGGGCTAGCGGGATTTTGAACGAGCAGTACTTC. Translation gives CASSSGRASGILNEQYF.

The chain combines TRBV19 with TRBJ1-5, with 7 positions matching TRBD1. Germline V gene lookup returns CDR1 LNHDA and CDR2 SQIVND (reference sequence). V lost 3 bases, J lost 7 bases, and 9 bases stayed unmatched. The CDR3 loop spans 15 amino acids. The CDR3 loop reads CASSMRGRSDQPQHF. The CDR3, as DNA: TGTGCCAGTAGTATGAGGGGGCGTAGTGACCAGCCCCAGCATTTT.

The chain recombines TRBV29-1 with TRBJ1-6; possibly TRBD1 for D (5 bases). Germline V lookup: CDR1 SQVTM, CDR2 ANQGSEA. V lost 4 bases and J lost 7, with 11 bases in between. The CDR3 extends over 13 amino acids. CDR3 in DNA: TGCAGCGTTGGGGACGGAACGAATTCACCCCTCCACTTT. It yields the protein CSVGDGTNSPLHF.

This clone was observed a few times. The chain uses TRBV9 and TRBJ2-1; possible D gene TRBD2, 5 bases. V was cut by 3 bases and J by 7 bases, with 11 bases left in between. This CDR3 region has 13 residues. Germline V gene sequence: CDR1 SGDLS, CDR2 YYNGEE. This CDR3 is CASSASPGNEQFF. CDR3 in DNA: TGTGCCAGCAGCGCCTCGCCGGGGAATGAGCAGTTCTTC. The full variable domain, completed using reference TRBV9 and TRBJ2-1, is DSGVTQTPKHLITATGQRVTLRCSPRSGDLSVYWYQQSLDQGLQFLIQYYNGEERAKGNILERFSAQQFPDLHSELNLSSLELGDSALYFCASSASPGNEQFFGPGTRLTVL.

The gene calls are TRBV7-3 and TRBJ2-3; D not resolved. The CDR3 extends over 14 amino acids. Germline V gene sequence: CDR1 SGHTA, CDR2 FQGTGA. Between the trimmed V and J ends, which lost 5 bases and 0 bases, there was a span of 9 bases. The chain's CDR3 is CASSKGPSTDTQYF. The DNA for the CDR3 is TGTGCCAGCAGCAAAGGTCCTAGCACAGATACGCAGTATTTT.

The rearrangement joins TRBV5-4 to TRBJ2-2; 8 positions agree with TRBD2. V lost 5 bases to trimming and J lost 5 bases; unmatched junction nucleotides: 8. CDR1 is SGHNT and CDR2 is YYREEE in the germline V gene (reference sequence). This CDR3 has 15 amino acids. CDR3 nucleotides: TGTGCCAGCAGACCCGATAGCGGGACTACCGGGGAGCTGTTTTTT. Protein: CASRPDSGTTGELFF.

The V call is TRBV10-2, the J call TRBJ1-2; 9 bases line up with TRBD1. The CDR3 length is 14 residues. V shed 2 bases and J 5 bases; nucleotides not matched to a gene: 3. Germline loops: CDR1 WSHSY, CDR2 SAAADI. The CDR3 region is CASSEDRGNYGYTF. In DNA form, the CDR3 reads TGCGCCAGCAGTGAGGACAGGGGGAATTATGGCTACACCTTC.

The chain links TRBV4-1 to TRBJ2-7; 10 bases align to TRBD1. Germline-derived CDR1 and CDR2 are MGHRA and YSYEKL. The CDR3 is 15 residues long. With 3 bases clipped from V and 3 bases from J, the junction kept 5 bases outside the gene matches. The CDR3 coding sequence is TGCGCCAGCAGCCAGGGGACAGGGGCTTACTACGAGCAGTACTTC. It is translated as CASSQGTGAYYEQYF.

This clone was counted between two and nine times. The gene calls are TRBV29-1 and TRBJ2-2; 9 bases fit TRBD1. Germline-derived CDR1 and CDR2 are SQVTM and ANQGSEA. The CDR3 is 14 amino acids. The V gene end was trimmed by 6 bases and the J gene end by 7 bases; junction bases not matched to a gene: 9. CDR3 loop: CSVAQGAGDGELFF. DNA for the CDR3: TGCAGCGTCGCACAGGGGGCCGGTGACGGGGAGCTGTTTTTT.

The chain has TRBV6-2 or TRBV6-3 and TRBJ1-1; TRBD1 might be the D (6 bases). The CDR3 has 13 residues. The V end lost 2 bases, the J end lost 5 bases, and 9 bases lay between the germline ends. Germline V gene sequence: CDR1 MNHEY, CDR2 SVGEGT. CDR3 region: CASSYGRGTEAFF. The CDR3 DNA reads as TGTGCCAGCAGTTACGGCAGGGGAACTGAAGCTTTCTTT.

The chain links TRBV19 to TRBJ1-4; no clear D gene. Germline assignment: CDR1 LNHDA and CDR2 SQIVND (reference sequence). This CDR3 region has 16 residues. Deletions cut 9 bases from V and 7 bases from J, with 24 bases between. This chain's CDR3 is CASGGGPPNMGEKLFF. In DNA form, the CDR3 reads TGTGCCAGCGGAGGTGGCCCTCCCAATATGGGTGAAAAACTGTTTTTT.

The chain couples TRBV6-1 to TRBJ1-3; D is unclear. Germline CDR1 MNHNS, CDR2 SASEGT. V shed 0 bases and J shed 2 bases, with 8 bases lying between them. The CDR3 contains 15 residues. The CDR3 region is CASSEAARPGNTIYF. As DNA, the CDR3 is TGTGCCAGCAGTGAAGCGGCCAGGCCTGGAAACACCATATATTTT.

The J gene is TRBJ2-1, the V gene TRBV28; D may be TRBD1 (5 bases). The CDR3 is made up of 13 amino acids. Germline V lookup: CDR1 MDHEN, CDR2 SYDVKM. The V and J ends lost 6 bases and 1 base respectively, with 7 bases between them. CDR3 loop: CASRQGSYNEQFF. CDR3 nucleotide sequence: TGTGCCAGCAGGCAGGGATCCTACAATGAGCAGTTCTTC.

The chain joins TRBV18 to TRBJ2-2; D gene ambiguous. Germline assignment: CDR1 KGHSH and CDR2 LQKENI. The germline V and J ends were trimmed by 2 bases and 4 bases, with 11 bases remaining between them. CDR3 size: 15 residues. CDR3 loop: CASSPSIELTGELFF. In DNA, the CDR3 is TGTGCCAGCTCACCAAGCATTGAACTCACCGGGGAGCTGTTTTTT. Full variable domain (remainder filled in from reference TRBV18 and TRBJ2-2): NAGVMQNPRHLVRRRGQEARLRCSPMKGHSHVYWYRQLPEEGLKFMVYLQKENIIDESGMPKERFSAEFPKEGPSILRIQQVVRGDSAAYFCASSPSIELTGELFFGEGSRLTVL.

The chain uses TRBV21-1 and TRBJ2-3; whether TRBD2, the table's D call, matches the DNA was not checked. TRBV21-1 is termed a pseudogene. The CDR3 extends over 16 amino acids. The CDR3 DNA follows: TGTGCCAGCGGGGAACAGGGACTAGTTACAAGAGATACGCAGTATTTT. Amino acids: CASGEQGLVTRDTQYF.

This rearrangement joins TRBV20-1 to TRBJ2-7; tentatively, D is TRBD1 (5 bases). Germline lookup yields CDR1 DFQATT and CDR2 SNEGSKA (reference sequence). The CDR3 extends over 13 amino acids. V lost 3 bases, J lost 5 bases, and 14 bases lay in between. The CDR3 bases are TGCAGTGCTAGTGGCAGGGCTGGGAACGAGCAGTACTTC. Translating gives CSASGRAGNEQYF.